Sequencing of this TCR beta chain was carried out in a study of T cell responses to AZD1222 COVID-19 vaccine. The assay was immunoSEQ multiplex PCR, and TCRdb's table has in-frame clones only and misses some. The sample lists roughly 100,000 clones; about nine tenths were seen once. V dropped 5 bases and J dropped 0 bases, with 11 bases sitting between them. The CDR3 spans 15 residues. From germline, CDR1 is LNHDA and CDR2 SQIVND (reference sequence). Study findings and constraints: At 160-218 and 743-854, vaccine-associated CD4 TCRs were dominant, and they spanned spike. Spike-specific TCRs gained breadth and depth after people received two AZD1222 doses. Repertoires were obtained only post-peak T cell response.

As regards this clone: The antigen is unknown.

The sample was peripheral blood, taken on day 0 of AZD1222 vaccination. The chain links TRBV19 to TRBJ1-5; a possible D gene is TRBD1 (5 bases). This receptor was identified in an adult in good health. CDR3 in DNA: TGTGCCAGTAGTCAGGGCGTGTATAGCAATCAGCCCCAGCATTTT. Translating it yields CASSQGVYSNQPQHF.